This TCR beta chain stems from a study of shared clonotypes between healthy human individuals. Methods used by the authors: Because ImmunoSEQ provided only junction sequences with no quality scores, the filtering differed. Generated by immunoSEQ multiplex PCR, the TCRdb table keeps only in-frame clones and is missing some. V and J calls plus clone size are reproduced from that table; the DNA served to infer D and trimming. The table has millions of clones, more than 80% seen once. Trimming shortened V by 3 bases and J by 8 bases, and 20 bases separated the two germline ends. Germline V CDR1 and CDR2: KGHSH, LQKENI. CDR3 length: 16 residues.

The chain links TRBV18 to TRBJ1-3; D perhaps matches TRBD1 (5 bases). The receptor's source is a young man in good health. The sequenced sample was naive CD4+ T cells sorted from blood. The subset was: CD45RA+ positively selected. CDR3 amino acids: CASSPLQAAGGYTIYF. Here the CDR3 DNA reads TGTGCCAGCTCACCCCTTCAGGCTGCCGGGGGATACACCATATATTTT.